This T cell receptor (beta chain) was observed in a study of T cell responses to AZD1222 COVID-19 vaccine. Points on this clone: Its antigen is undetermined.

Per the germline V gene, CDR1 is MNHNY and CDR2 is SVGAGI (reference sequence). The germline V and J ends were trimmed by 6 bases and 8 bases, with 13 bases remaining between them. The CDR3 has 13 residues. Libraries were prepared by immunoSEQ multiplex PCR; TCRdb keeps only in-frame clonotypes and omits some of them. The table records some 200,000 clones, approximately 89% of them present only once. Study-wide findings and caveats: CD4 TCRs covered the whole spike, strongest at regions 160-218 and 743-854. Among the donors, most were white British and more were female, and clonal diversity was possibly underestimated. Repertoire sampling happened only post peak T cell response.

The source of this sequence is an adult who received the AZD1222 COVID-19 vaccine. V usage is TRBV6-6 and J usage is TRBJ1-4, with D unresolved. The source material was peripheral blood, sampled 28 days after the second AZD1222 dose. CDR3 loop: CASSPVGEEKLFF. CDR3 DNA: TGTGCCAGCAGCCCCGTGGGCGAGGAAAAACTGTTTTTT.